This T cell receptor (beta chain) was sequenced in a study of cytomegalovirus exposure and HLA in healthy donors. Study-level findings and limits: TCR beta V- and J-gene trimming, according to a later analysis, was linked to a missense DCLRE1C variant. Previously analyzed data showed that most TCR beta V segments were productive at a frequency of about 90% or about 30%. The authors listed 150 to 200 TCR beta chains as cytomegalovirus-associated. Later, TCR association rates were found to vary by HLA locus, highest for DRB1 and lowest for HLA-C.

PCR was performed using 60 Vbeta and 13 Jbeta primers. This table comes from immunoSEQ multiplex PCR, and its TCRdb copy is limited to in-frame clones, with some not included. The table records fewer than 200,000 clones, roughly three quarters of them present only once. On this clone: Antigen specificity is unknown.

Germline V CDR1 and CDR2: SNHLY, FYNNEI. V was clipped by 7 bases and J by 5 bases; unmatched bases: 11. CDR3 length: 16 amino acids. J is TRBJ1-4 and V is TRBV2; 9 bases match TRBD1. The sequenced sample consisted of PBMCs. This TCR was sampled from a male donor in good health and CMV-seropositive. Here the CDR3 DNA reads TGTGCCAGCAACGTACAGGGGGCTTTAGGGAATGAAAAACTGTTTTTT. Protein: CASNVQGALGNEKLFF.